This entry features one T cell receptor (beta chain) sequence. Antigen: not known. The deep-level immunoSEQ assay was used. Some clones are missing from TCRdb's copy, which holds only in-frame ones; the method was immunoSEQ multiplex PCR. The sample lists 400,000 or so clones, 96% occurring once. Every donor was a Caucasian adult from Nashville, Tennessee. CDR3 size: 15 residues. The V segment lost 2 bases and the J segment 4 bases; nucleotides outside the gene matches: 6. The germline V gene has CDR1 GTSNPN and CDR2 SVGIG (reference sequence). These data come from a study of shared clonotypes between healthy human individuals. Study-wide background: Used for every donor were three CD4 naive, three CD4 memory, two CD8 naive and one CD8 memory plate. Study outcomes and limitations: Sampling involved blood alone; tissue repertoires likely differ.

This TCR derives from a man aged 25 to 40 in good health. The chain carries TRBV30 and TRBJ2-7; 12 nucleotides agree with TRBD1. The sample consisted of memory CD8+ T cells sorted from blood. Subset noted: CD45RO+ cells pooled with CCR7-negative TemRA cells. CDR3 sequence reads: CAWSLGQGAPYEQYF. Written as DNA, the CDR3 is TGTGCCTGGAGTTTGGGACAGGGGGCACCGTACGAGCAGTACTTC.